These 15 T cell receptor beta chains originate from one sample sequenced in a study of cytomegalovirus exposure and HLA in healthy donors (dated by TCRdb to about 2017). The library came from the immunoSEQ multiplex PCR assay. A mixture of 60 forward primers for TCR Vbeta segments and 13 reverse primers for TCR Jbeta segments was used in the multiplex PCR. In its TCRdb copy, this immuneACCESS table keeps in-frame sequences only and misses some clones. Where compared with another copy, unresolved V genes explain less than half of these, and the others have no known cause. Within this sample are tens of thousands of clones, with around 66% of them counted one time only. The leading ten clones occupy roughly 15% of the sample. The sample comprised PBMCs. The receptors shown here come from a male donor in good health and CMV-seropositive.

The V and J genes are TRBV6-4 and TRBJ1-2, with a weak D call TRBD1 (5 bases). The length of the CDR3 is 15 residues. V lost 6 bases and J lost 0, with 14 bases in between. Germline V CDR1 and CDR2: MRHNA, SNTAGT. This chain's CDR3 is CASRGGLAPNYGYTF. The CDR3 bases are TGTGCCAGCAGGGGGGGTCTTGCACCTAACTATGGCTACACCTTC.

The V gene is TRBV10-2, the J gene TRBJ2-7; maybe TRBD1 (5 bases). Trimming removed 0 bases from V and 5 bases from J, with 8 bases in between. The germline CDR1 and CDR2 sequences are WSHSY and SAAADI. The CDR3 loop spans 13 amino acids. This CDR3 reads CASSESGVNEQYF. In nucleotides, the CDR3 is TGCGCCAGCAGTGAGTCAGGGGTGAACGAGCAGTACTTC.

In its sample, this clone was seen a few times. The chain employs TRBV10-1 and TRBJ2-7, with TRBD2 matching over 8 bases. Looked up from germline, CDR1 is WNHNN and CDR2 is SYGVQD (reference sequence). V lost 6 bases to trimming and J lost 2 bases; unmatched junction nucleotides: 9. CDR3 length equals 15 residues. CDR3 coding DNA: TGCGCCAGCAGCGGAGGGACTAGACCCACCTACGAGCAGTACTTC. Its protein is CASSGGTRPTYEQYF.

The gene calls are TRBV15 and TRBJ2-7; D may be TRBD1 (7 bases). The ends were cut back, 0 bases at V and 4 bases at J, with 13 bases in the middle. CDR3 length equals 15 residues. In germline, CDR1 is LNHNV, CDR2 YYDKDF (reference sequence). The CDR3: CATSREVSGGYEQYF. As DNA, the CDR3 is TGTGCCACCAGCAGAGAGGTTTCAGGGGGGTACGAGCAGTACTTC.

This sequence joins TRBV5-4 and TRBJ2-3, with D maybe TRBD2 (5 bases). The CDR3 is 14 amino acids. Germline-derived CDR1 and CDR2 are SGHNT and YYREEE (reference sequence). Trimming removed 1 base at V and 4 bases at J, with 10 bases between. The CDR3 region has the DNA TGTGCCAGCAGCTTGAGAGGGTCGGCAGATACGCAGTATTTT. This encodes CASSLRGSADTQYF.

The genes are TRBV30 and TRBJ1-2; 7 bases fit TRBD1. CDR1 and CDR2 from the germline V gene are GTSNPN and SVGIG (reference sequence). The CDR3 is made up of 12 amino acids. V lost 0 bases, J lost 12 bases, and 7 bases stayed unmatched. CDR3 sequence reads: CAWSVRGTANTF. For the CDR3, the DNA is TGTGCCTGGAGTGTACGGGGGACAGCTAACACCTTC.

The V call is TRBV5-6, the J call TRBJ1-3; 7 bases are shared with TRBD1. The CDR3 loop spans 15 amino acids. Germline CDR1 is SGHDT and CDR2 is YYEEEE. V trimming: 6 bases; J trimming: 0 bases; junction bases outside the gene matches: 6. The CDR3 loop is CASTTTGLSGNTIYF. In DNA form, the CDR3 reads TGTGCCAGCACCACGACAGGGCTCTCTGGAAACACCATATATTTT.

The rearrangement joins TRBV7-6 to TRBJ1-4, with D hard to call. In germline, CDR1 is SGHVS, CDR2 FNYEAQ. This CDR3 is built from 14 residues. Trimming removed 1 base from V and 0 bases from J, with 3 bases in between. CDR3 coding DNA: TGTGCCAGCAGCTTAGGAGCAACTAATGAAAAACTGTTTTTT. Its translation: CASSLGATNEKLFF.

The chain recombines TRBV11-2 with TRBJ2-1, with 9 bases that match TRBD1. Germline assignment: CDR1 SGHAT and CDR2 FQNNGV. With 7 bases clipped from V and 6 bases from J, the junction kept 4 bases outside the gene matches. This CDR3 is 13 amino acids long. The CDR3 DNA is TGTGCCAGCATTGGGACAGGGCGCAATGAGCAGTTCTTC. Its protein product is CASIGTGRNEQFF.

V gene TRBV30 combines with J gene TRBJ1-2; TRBD1 matches at 9 bases. The CDR3 contains 12 residues. From germline, CDR1 is GTSNPN and CDR2 SVGIG (reference sequence). The V and J ends lost 5 bases and 5 bases, in that order; junction bases with no gene match: 3. CDR3 region: CAWGQGRYGYTF. The CDR3 coding sequence is TGTGCCTGGGGACAGGGGCGATATGGCTACACCTTC.

The chain combines TRBV7-2 with TRBJ2-7, with 10 bases that match TRBD2. The CDR3 is made up of 14 amino acids. V lost 3 bases to trimming and J lost 3 bases; unmatched junction nucleotides: 2. Looked up from germline, CDR1 is SGHTA and CDR2 is FQGNSA. CDR3 protein: CASSFLAGDYEQYF. As DNA, the CDR3 is TGTGCCAGCAGCTTCCTAGCGGGGGACTACGAGCAGTACTTC.

This clone has just a few counts. V and J are TRBV5-6 and TRBJ2-1, with D maybe TRBD2 (5 bases). The CDR3 is made up of 14 amino acids. CDR1 SGHDT and CDR2 YYEEEE come from the germline V gene. Trimming pared 4 bases from V and 9 bases from J, leaving 17 bases between. Here the CDR3 reads CASSRHTGSREQFF. DNA for the CDR3: TGTGCCAGCAGCAGACATACGGGATCCCGTGAGCAGTTCTTC. The variable domain in full, completed from reference TRBV5-6 and TRBJ2-1, reads DAGVTQSPTHLIKTRGQQVTLRCSPKSGHDTVSWYQQALGQGPQFIFQYYEEEERQRGNFPDRFSGHQFPNYSSELNVNALLLGDSALYLCASSRHTGSREQFFGPGTRLTVL.

J is TRBJ2-5 and V is TRBV19; D remains ambiguous. Germline-derived CDR1 and CDR2 are LNHDA and SQIVND (reference sequence). The ends were cut back, 5 bases at V and 0 bases at J, with 4 bases in the middle. CDR3 size: 12 residues. The CDR3 DNA follows: TGTGCCAGTAGTGACTACCAAGAGACCCAGTACTTC. Translated: CASSDYQETQYF. The whole variable domain, filled in from reference TRBV19 and TRBJ2-5, reads DGGITQSPKYLFRKEGQNVTLSCEQNLNHDAMYWYRQDPGQGLRLIYYSQIVNDFQKGDIAEGYSVSREKKESFPLTVTSAQKNPTAFYLCASSDYQETQYFGPGTRLLVL.

V gene TRBV18 combines with J gene TRBJ2-5; D gene unclear. The CDR3 length is 12 residues. V was trimmed by 2 bases and J by 5 bases, leaving 6 bases between them. Looked up from germline, CDR1 is KGHSH and CDR2 is LQKENI. In DNA form, the CDR3 reads TGTGCCAGCTCACCATCATCCGAGACCCAGTACTTC. It is translated as CASSPSSETQYF.

This rearrangement joins TRBV5-6 to TRBJ1-1, with 7 bases identical to TRBD1. The CDR3 spans 13 residues. V was clipped by 3 bases and J by 3 bases; unmatched bases: 2. Germline V lookup: CDR1 SGHDT, CDR2 YYEEEE. This CDR3 reads CASSWDRHTEAFF. The CDR3 DNA reads as TGTGCCAGCAGCTGGGACAGACACACTGAAGCTTTCTTT.